Below, one TCR beta chain is given with its context. Germline V gives CDR1 ENHRY, CDR2 SYGVKD. The CDR3 runs to 15 residues. Unmatched junction bases numbered 5, after V lost 4 bases and J lost 2 bases. The data stem from a study of technical replicates of blood from a few donors. TCRdb keeps only in-frame clones here, not all; method: immunoSEQ multiplex PCR. The sample yields roughly 60,000 clones, 85% to 90% seen once. This TCR was recovered from a human donor in good health. Some clones in this sample may be carry-over from other donors' samples. The material sequenced was PBMCs. The rearrangement links TRBV10-3 to TRBJ2-3; 8 bases are a match to TRBD2. The CDR3 sequence: CAISAVAGLTDTQYF. The CDR3, as DNA: TGTGCCATCAGTGCCGTAGCGGGGCTCACAGATACGCAGTATTTT.